This TCR beta chain was recorded in a study of shared clonotypes between healthy human individuals. As regards this clone: The antigen is undetermined.

Findings and limits, study-wide: Generation of non-shared clonotypes was less probable than generation of clonotypes shared by all four donors. Clonotype sharing among the donors was expected to vary with sequencing depth.

The protocol was immunoSEQ multiplex PCR, while the TCRdb copy is restricted to in-frame clones and leaves out a portion. The sample comprises approximately 720,000 clones, around 90% of which are singletons, and 20% to 25% rests with the top ten. CD8 cells regarded as naive lacked CD45RO, were positively chosen for CCR7, and omitted terminally differentiated effector memory CD45RA+ cells. This receptor was taken from a young man in good health. The specimen was naive CD8+ T cells sorted from blood.

The chain's CDR3 is CASTGDRYTEAFF. The CDR3 DNA is TGTGCCAGCACTGGGGACAGGTACACTGAAGCTTTCTTT. The chain uses TRBV6-5 and TRBJ1-1; 8 positions agree with TRBD1. The CDR3 totals 13 residues. V dropped 7 bases and J dropped 3; count of bases not matched to a gene: 4. Germline V gene data show CDR1 as MNHEY and CDR2 as SVGAGI.